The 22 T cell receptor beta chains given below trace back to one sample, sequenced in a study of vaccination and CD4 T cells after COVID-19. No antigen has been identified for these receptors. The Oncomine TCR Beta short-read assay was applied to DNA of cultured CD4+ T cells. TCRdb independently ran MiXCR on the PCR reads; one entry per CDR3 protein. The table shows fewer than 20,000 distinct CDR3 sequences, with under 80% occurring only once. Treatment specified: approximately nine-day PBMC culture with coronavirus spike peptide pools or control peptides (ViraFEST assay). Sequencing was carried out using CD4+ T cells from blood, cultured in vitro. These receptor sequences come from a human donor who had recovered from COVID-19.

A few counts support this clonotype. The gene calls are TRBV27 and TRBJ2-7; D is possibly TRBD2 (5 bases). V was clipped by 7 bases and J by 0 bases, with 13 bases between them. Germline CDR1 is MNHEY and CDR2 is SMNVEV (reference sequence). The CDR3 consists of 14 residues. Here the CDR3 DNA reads TGTGCCAGCAAGATAGGGAGTAGCTCCTACGAGCAGTACTTC. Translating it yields CASKIGSSSYEQYF.

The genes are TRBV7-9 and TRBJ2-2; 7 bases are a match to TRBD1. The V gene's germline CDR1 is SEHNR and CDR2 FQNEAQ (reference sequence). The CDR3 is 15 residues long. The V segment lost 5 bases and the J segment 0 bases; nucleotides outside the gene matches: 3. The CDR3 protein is CASSRGQSNTGELFF. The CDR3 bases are TGTGCCAGCAGCCGGGGACAGTCGAACACCGGGGAGCTGTTTTTT. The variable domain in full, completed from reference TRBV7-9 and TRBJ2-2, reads DTGVSQNPRHKITKRGQNVTFRCDPISEHNRLYWYRQTLGQGPEFLTYFQNEAQLEKSRLLSDRFSAERPKGSFSTLEIQRTEQGDSAMYLCASSRGQSNTGELFFGEGSRLTVL.

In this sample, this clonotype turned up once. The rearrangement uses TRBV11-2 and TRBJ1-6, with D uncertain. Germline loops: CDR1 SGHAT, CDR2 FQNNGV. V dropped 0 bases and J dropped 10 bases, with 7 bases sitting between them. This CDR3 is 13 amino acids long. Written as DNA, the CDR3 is TGTGCCAGCAGCTTAGATCTTTTATCACCCCTCCACTTT. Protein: CASSLDLLSPLHF.

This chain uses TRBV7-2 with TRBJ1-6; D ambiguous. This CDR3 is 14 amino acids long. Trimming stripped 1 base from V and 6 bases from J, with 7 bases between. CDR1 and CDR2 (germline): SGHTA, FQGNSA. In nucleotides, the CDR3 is TGTGCCAGCAGCTTAGAACACTCTAATTCACCCCTCCACTTT. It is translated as CASSLEHSNSPLHF. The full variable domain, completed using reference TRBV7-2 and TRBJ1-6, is GAGVSQSPSNKVTEKGKDVELRCDPISGHTALYWYRQSLGQGLEFLIYFQGNSAPDKSGLPSDRFSAERTGGSVSTLTIQRTQQEDSAVYLCASSLEHSNSPLHFGNGTRLTVT.

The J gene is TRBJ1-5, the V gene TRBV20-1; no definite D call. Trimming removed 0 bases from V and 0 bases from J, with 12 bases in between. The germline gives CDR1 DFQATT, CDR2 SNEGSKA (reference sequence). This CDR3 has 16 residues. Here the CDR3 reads CSARDAQSDSNQPQHF. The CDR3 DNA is TGCAGTGCTAGAGACGCACAGTCAGATAGCAATCAGCCCCAGCATTTT.

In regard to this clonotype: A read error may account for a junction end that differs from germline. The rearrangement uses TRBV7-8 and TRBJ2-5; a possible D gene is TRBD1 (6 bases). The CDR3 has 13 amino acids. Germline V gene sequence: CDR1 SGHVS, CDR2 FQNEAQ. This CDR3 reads CASSLGGFKTQYF. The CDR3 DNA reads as TGTGCCAGCAGTTTAGGGGGTTTTAAGACCCAGTACTTC.

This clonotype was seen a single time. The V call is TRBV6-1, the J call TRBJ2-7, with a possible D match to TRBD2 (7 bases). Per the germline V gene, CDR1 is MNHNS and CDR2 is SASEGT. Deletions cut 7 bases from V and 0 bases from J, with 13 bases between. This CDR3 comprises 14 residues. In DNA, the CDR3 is TGTGCCAGCACCAGGGAGGGGGGCTCCTACGAGCAGTACTTC. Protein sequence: CASTREGGSYEQYF.

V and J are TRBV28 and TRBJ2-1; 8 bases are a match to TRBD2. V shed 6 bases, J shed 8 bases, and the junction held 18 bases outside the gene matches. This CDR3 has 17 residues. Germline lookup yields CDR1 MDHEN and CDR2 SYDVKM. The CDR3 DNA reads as TGTGCCAGCAGCCCCGGGCCTAGCGGGTCCCGGGCCTATGAGCAGTTCTTC. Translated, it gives CASSPGPSGSRAYEQFF. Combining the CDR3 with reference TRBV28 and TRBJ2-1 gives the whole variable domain DVKVTQSSRYLVKRTGEKVFLECVQDMDHENMFWYRQDPGLGLRLIYFSYDVKMKEKGDIPEGYSVSREKKERFSLILESASTNQTSMYLCASSPGPSGSRAYEQFFGPGTRLTVL.

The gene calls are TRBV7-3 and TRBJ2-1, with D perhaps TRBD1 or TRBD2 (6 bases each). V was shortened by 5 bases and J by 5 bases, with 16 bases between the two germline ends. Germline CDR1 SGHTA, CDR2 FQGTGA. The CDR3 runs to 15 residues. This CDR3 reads CASSPDRGEHNEQFF. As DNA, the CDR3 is TGTGCCAGCAGCCCGGATAGGGGGGAGCACAATGAGCAGTTCTTC.

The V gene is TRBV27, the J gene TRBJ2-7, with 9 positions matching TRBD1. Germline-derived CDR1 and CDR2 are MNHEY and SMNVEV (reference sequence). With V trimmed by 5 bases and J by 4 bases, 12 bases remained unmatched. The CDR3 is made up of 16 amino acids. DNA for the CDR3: TGTGCCAGCAGTCCGGGGACAGGGATGTCGAGATACGAGCAGTACTTC. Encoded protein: CASSPGTGMSRYEQYF.

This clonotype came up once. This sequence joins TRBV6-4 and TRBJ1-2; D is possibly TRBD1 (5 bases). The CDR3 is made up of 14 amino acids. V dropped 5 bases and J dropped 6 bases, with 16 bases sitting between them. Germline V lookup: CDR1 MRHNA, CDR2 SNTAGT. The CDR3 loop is CASSHRPGRDGYTF. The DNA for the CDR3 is TGTGCCAGCAGTCACCGTCCAGGGCGGGATGGCTACACCTTC.

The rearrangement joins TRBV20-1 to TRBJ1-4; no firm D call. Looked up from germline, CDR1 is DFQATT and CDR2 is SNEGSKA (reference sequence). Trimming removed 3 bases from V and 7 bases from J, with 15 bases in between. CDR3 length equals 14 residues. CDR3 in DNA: TGCAGTGCTAGGTGGGCAGCGGGTGGTGAAAAACTGTTTTTT. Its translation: CSARWAAGGEKLFF.

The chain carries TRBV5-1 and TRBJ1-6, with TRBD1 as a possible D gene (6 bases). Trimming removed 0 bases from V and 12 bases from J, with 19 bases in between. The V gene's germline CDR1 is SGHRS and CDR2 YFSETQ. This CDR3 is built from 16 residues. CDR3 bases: TGCGCCAGCAGCTTGGACGGTCCAGGGGCCTCTGGACCCCTCCACTTT. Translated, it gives CASSLDGPGASGPLHF.

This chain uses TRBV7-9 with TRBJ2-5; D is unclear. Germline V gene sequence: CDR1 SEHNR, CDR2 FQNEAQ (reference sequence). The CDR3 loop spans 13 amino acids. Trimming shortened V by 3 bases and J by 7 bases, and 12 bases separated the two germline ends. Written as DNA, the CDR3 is TGTGCCAGCAGCTTTGGGTCCCTGCTGACCCAGTACTTC. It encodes CASSFGSLLTQYF.

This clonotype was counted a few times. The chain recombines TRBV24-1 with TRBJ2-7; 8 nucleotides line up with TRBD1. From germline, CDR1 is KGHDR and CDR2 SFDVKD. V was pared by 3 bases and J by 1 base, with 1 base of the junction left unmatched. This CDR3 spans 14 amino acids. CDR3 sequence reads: CATSDTGGSYEQYF. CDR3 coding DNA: TGTGCCACCAGTGATACAGGGGGATCCTACGAGCAGTACTTC.

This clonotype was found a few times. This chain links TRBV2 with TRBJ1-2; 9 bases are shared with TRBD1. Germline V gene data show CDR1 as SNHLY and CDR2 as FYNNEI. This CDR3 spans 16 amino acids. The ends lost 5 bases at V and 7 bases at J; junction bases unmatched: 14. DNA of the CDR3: TGTGCCAGCAGTTCCCCTCTACAGGGGGCTACCAGTGGCTACACCTTC. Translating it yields CASSSPLQGATSGYTF. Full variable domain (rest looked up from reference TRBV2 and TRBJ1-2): EPEVTQTPSHQVTQMGQEVILRCVPISNHLYFYWYRQILGQKVEFLVSFYNNEISEKSEIFDDQFSVERPDGSNFTLKIRSTKLEDSAMYFCASSSPLQGATSGYTFGSGTRLTVV.

The CDR3 region has the DNA TGTGCCAGCAGCCGTGACTGGACTAGCGGGGCCTACAATGAGCAGTTCTTC. Translated: CASSRDWTSGAYNEQFF. The chain recombines TRBV6-2 or TRBV6-3 with TRBJ2-1, with 12 bases that match TRBD2. CDR1 MNHEY and CDR2 SVGEGT come from the germline V gene. The CDR3 has 17 residues. V was clipped by 6 bases and J by 2 bases; unmatched bases: 8.

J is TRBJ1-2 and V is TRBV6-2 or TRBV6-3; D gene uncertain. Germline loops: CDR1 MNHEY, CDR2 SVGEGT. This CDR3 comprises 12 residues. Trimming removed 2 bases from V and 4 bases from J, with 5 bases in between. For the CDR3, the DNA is TGTGCCAGCAGTTACAGGAGCTATGGCTACACCTTC. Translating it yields CASSYRSYGYTF.

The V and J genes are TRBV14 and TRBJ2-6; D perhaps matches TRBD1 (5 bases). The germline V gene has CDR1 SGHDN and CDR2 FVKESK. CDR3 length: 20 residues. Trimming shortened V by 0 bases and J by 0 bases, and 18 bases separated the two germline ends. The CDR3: CASSQDFWGDGISGANVLTF. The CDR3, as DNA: TGTGCCAGCAGCCAAGATTTCTGGGGCGATGGTATCTCTGGGGCCAACGTCCTGACTTTC.

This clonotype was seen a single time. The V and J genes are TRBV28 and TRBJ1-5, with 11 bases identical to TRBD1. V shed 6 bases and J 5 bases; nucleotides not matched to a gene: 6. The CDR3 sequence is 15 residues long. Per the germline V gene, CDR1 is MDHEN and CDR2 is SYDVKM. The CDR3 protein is CASSRTGGNYQPQHF. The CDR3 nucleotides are TGTGCCAGCAGCCGGACAGGGGGCAATTATCAGCCCCAGCATTTT.

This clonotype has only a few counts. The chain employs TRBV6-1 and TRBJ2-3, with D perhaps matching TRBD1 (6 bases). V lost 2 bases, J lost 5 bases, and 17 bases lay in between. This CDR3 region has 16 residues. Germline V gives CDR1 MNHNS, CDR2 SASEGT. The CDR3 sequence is CASSEFQGRSGDTQYF. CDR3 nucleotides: TGTGCCAGCAGTGAATTCCAGGGGCGCTCCGGAGATACGCAGTATTTT.

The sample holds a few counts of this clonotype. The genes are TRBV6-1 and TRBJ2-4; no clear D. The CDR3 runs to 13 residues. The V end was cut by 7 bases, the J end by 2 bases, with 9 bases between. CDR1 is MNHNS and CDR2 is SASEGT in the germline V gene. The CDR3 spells CASTGTSKNIQYF. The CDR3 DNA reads TGTGCCAGCACCGGCACCTCCAAAAACATTCAGTACTTC.